Below, one T cell receptor (beta chain) is given with its context. These data are taken from a study of blood T cell repertoires in COVID-19. For the study at large: There were acute and convalescent COVID-19 samples, and they came from the United States, Italy and Spain.

The V gene end was trimmed by 6 bases and the J gene end by 8 bases; junction bases not matched to a gene: 4. This CDR3 spans 12 amino acids. Clones were sequenced by immunoSEQ multiplex PCR, and TCRdb holds only the in-frame ones, with some missing. The repertoire holds nearly 250,000 clones, around 86% seen once, with 1.5% to 2% in the top ten. This clonotype was obtained from a woman aged 55-69 years who had recovered from COVID-19. The V call is TRBV12-3 or TRBV12-4, the J call TRBJ2-1; 7 nucleotides align to TRBD1. Sequences were obtained from peripheral blood. For the CDR3, the DNA is TGTGCCAGCAGCTACACAGGGGATGAGCAGTTCTTC. Its translation is CASSYTGDEQFF.